The 20 T cell receptor beta chains below all came from one sample that was sequenced in a study of T cells in Graves' hyperthyroidism and ophthalmopathy. Using RNA transcripts as the source, TCR beta CDR3 regions were amplified. HTBI primers were the set used in a first-round RT-PCR of the TCR CDR3. Each CDR3 protein gets one entry after TCRdb re-called the multiplex PCR reads with MiXCR. This table has 500,000 to 550,000 distinct CDR3 sequences, 20% appearing once. Specimen: blood. The receptors stem from a man aged 35-49 years with Graves' ophthalmopathy.

This clonotype was picked up many times. This sequence joins TRBV2 and TRBJ2-7; 14 bases align to TRBD2. The CDR3 extends over 16 amino acids. The germline CDR1 and CDR2 sequences are SNHLY and FYNNEI. V dropped 6 bases and J dropped 0; count of bases not matched to a gene: 4. Here the CDR3 DNA reads TGTGCCAGCAGAAGGACTAGCGGGGGGCACTCCTACGAGCAGTACTTC. This encodes CASRRTSGGHSYEQYF. The full variable domain, completed using reference TRBV2 and TRBJ2-7, is EPEVTQTPSHQVTQMGQEVILRCVPISNHLYFYWYRQILGQKVEFLVSFYNNEISEKSEIFDDQFSVERPDGSNFTLKIRSTKLEDSAMYFCASRRTSGGHSYEQYFGPGTRLTVT.

The chain couples TRBV10-3 to TRBJ1-5; maybe TRBD1 (5 bases). Germline V gene data show CDR1 as ENHRY and CDR2 as SYGVKD. The length of the CDR3 is 16 residues. V was cut by 1 base and J by 1 base, with 11 bases left in between. The CDR3 DNA sequence: TGTGCCATCAGTGAGTGGAAGGCAGGGAGCAATCAGCCCCAGCATTTT. Its translation: CAISEWKAGSNQPQHF.

V usage is TRBV3-1 and J usage is TRBJ2-7, with D perhaps assigned TRBD1 or TRBD2 (5 bases each). The V end lost 0 bases, the J end lost 7 bases, and 25 bases lay between the germline ends. The CDR3 is 18 amino acids. The germline gives CDR1 LGHDT, CDR2 YNNKEL (reference sequence). The CDR3 protein is CASSQEWGYGGPREEQYF. The CDR3 bases are TGTGCCAGCAGCCAAGAATGGGGATATGGGGGTCCTCGAGAGGAGCAGTACTTC.

Here the CDR3 DNA reads TGTGCCTGGAGCCGGGCTATTCGTTTCGGAAACACCATATATTTT. This sequence encodes CAWSRAIRFGNTIYF. V is TRBV30 and J is TRBJ1-3; D remains ambiguous. V shed 3 bases and J shed 4 bases, with 16 bases lying between them. Germline-derived CDR1 and CDR2 are GTSNPN and SVGIG (reference sequence). CDR3 length equals 15 residues.

This chain joins TRBV27 and TRBJ1-1; 7 bases fit TRBD1. This CDR3 is built from 13 residues. The V segment lost 4 bases and the J segment 8 bases; nucleotides outside the gene matches: 7. Germline assignment: CDR1 MNHEY and CDR2 SMNVEV (reference sequence). CDR3 in DNA: TGTGCCAGCAGTTACCGACTGGGACAGGAAGCTTTCTTT. Protein sequence: CASSYRLGQEAFF.

This clonotype has more than one count but fewer than ten. Being one base from a much bigger clone, this may be a read error. The chain links TRBV11-2 to TRBJ2-1; D possibly corresponds to TRBD2 (7 bases). V lost 5 bases to trimming and J lost 10 bases, with 18 bases between them. The CDR3 loop spans 14 amino acids. Germline V gene sequence: CDR1 SGHAT, CDR2 FQNNGV. The CDR3 coding sequence is TGTGCCAGCAGCCTCCTCAGGGGAGGGCACGAGCAGTTCTTC. Translation: CASSLLRGGHEQFF.

This clonotype was counted many times. The V call is TRBV28, the J call TRBJ2-7, with D maybe TRBD2 (5 bases). Trimming left V 6 bases short and J 1 base short, with 13 bases between. There are 14 residues in the CDR3. Germline assignment: CDR1 MDHEN and CDR2 SYDVKM. The CDR3 region is CASRPALASYEQYF. Written as DNA, the CDR3 is TGTGCCAGCAGACCCGCGCTAGCTTCCTACGAGCAGTACTTC. Combining the CDR3 with reference TRBV28 and TRBJ2-7 gives the whole variable domain DVKVTQSSRYLVKRTGEKVFLECVQDMDHENMFWYRQDPGLGLRLIYFSYDVKMKEKGDIPEGYSVSREKKERFSLILESASTNQTSMYLCASRPALASYEQYFGPGTRLTVT.

The V and J genes are TRBV20-1 and TRBJ2-7; TRBD1 matches 7 bases. The CDR3 spans 13 residues. Germline CDR1 DFQATT, CDR2 SNEGSKA (reference sequence). V trimming: 4 bases; J trimming: 1 base; junction bases outside the gene matches: 4. The CDR3 region is CSATNRGSYEQYF. The CDR3 DNA sequence: TGCAGTGCTACCAACAGGGGATCCTACGAGCAGTACTTC.

This clonotype showed up many times. The genes are TRBV18 and TRBJ2-5, with D possibly being TRBD2 (6 bases). This CDR3 has 16 amino acids. The V end lost 1 base, the J end lost 0 bases, and 12 bases lay between the germline ends. Germline CDR1 KGHSH, CDR2 LQKENI. The CDR3 coding sequence is TGTGCCAGCTCACCACTTCCTCGCGGGGACCAAGAGACCCAGTACTTC. Amino acid sequence: CASSPLPRGDQETQYF.

V is TRBV10-3 and J is TRBJ1-6, with a tentative D call TRBD1 (5 bases). V was cut by 3 bases and J by 4 bases, with 7 bases left in between. CDR1 is ENHRY, CDR2 SYGVKD, per germline. This CDR3 comprises 14 residues. This CDR3 reads CAISDDSYNSPLHF. The CDR3, as DNA: TGTGCCATCAGTGATGACAGTTATAATTCACCCCTCCACTTT.

This clonotype was recorded many times. V usage is TRBV18 and J usage is TRBJ2-7; 13 bases are a match to TRBD2. The V segment lost 6 bases and the J segment 0 bases; nucleotides outside the gene matches: 5. The CDR3 contains 16 residues. Germline CDR1 KGHSH, CDR2 LQKENI. Here the CDR3 DNA reads TGTGCCAGCTCCCAAGGACTAGCGGGGGACTCCTACGAGCAGTACTTC. This translates into CASSQGLAGDSYEQYF. The variable domain in full, completed from reference TRBV18 and TRBJ2-7, reads NAGVMQNPRHLVRRRGQEARLRCSPMKGHSHVYWYRQLPEEGLKFMVYLQKENIIDESGMPKERFSAEFPKEGPSILRIQQVVRGDSAAYFCASSQGLAGDSYEQYFGPGTRLTVT.

This clonotype was seen only a few times. The chain employs TRBV5-4 and TRBJ1-1, with D tentatively TRBD1 (5 bases). V lost 4 bases to trimming and J lost 0 bases, with 10 bases between them. The germline gives CDR1 SGHNT, CDR2 YYREEE (reference sequence). The CDR3 is 14 amino acids. CDR3 region: CASSNGGLNTEAFF. The DNA for the CDR3 is TGTGCCAGCAGCAATGGGGGTTTGAACACTGAAGCTTTCTTT.

The sample holds a few counts of this clonotype. J is TRBJ2-7 and V is TRBV7-2; TRBD2 matches 10 bases. Unmatched junction bases numbered 7, after V lost 5 bases and J lost 3 bases. This CDR3 contains 15 residues. The V gene's germline CDR1 is SGHTA and CDR2 FQGNSA. The CDR3 loop is CASSLSSGSLYEQYF. Written as DNA, the CDR3 is TGTGCCAGCAGCCTTTCTAGCGGGAGCCTCTACGAGCAGTACTTC. The variable domain in full, completed from reference TRBV7-2 and TRBJ2-7, reads GAGVSQSPSNKVTEKGKDVELRCDPISGHTALYWYRQSLGQGLEFLIYFQGNSAPDKSGLPSDRFSAERTGGSVSTLTIQRTQQEDSAVYLCASSLSSGSLYEQYFGPGTRLTVT.

This clonotype has just a few counts. The chain carries TRBV6-1 and TRBJ2-7, with D perhaps TRBD2 (5 bases). The CDR3 runs 14 residues. The ends were cut back, 1 base at V and 5 bases at J, with 12 bases in the middle. CDR1 is MNHNS and CDR2 is SASEGT in the germline V gene. The CDR3 nucleotides are TGTGCCAGCAGTGAAGGGGGAGTAGTGAACGAGCAGTACTTC. Translated, it gives CASSEGGVVNEQYF.

This clonotype has just a few counts. CDR3 DNA sequence: TGTGCCTGGAGGGTCATGAGCGGGGGGCGCACAGATACGCAGTATTTT. Translated, it gives CAWRVMSGGRTDTQYF. The gene calls are TRBV30 and TRBJ2-3, with 9 bases lining up with TRBD2. The CDR3 loop spans 16 amino acids. Germline trimming cut 3 bases from V and 1 base from J; bases unmatched to any gene: 8. Germline V gene data show CDR1 as GTSNPN and CDR2 as SVGIG (reference sequence). Full variable domain (missing parts from reference TRBV30 and TRBJ2-3): SQTIHQWPATLVQPVGSPLSLECTVEGTSNPNLYWYRQAAGRGLQLLFYSVGIGQISSEVPQNLSASRPQDRQFILSSKKLLLSDSGFYLCAWRVMSGGRTDTQYFGPGTRLTVL.

The sample holds many counts of this clonotype. The chain has TRBV11-2 and TRBJ2-5; 10 positions agree with TRBD2. The CDR3 has 15 residues. Germline CDR1 reads SGHAT; CDR2 reads FQNNGV. After removal of 5 bases from V and 4 bases from J, the junction contained 7 bases not matched to a gene. As DNA, the CDR3 is TGTGCCAGCAGCCTAGCGGGGGCCCCACTAGAGACCCAGTACTTC. As protein: CASSLAGAPLETQYF.

V and J are TRBV30 and TRBJ2-2, with a tentative D call TRBD2 (5 bases). Germline V gene data show CDR1 as GTSNPN and CDR2 as SVGIG (reference sequence). This CDR3 contains 15 residues. Trimming took 4 bases from V and 1 from J, leaving 13 bases between them. CDR3 nucleotides: TGTGCCTGGAAGCTAGCTAGCCGGAACACCGGGGAGCTGTTTTTT. Translation: CAWKLASRNTGELFF.

This clonotype was seen repeatedly, ten times or more. The CDR3 coding sequence is TGCAGTGCTAGAGGGCAGGTCGGAGCCTCCTACGAGCAGTACTTC. Its protein is CSARGQVGASYEQYF. The chain links TRBV20-1 to TRBJ2-7; D is uncertain. The V end lost 1 base, the J end lost 0 bases, and 13 bases lay between the germline ends. The germline gives CDR1 DFQATT, CDR2 SNEGSKA (reference sequence). This CDR3 spans 15 amino acids.

This clonotype has at least ten counts. This sequence joins TRBV5-1 and TRBJ1-4; the match to TRBD1 covers 7 bases. This CDR3 contains 13 residues. Germline V CDR1 and CDR2: SGHRS, YFSETQ. Unmatched junction bases numbered 9, after V lost 9 bases and J lost 7 bases. The CDR3 is CATAGQPGEKLFF. In nucleotides, the CDR3 is TGCGCCACCGCGGGACAGCCTGGTGAAAAACTGTTTTTT.

This clonotype was counted ten times or more. V is TRBV27 and J is TRBJ1-1; 7 bases are a match to TRBD1. Looked up from germline, CDR1 is MNHEY and CDR2 is SMNVEV (reference sequence). V shed 5 bases and J 3 bases; nucleotides not matched to a gene: 15. This CDR3 has 17 amino acids. DNA of the CDR3: TGTGCCAGCAGTCCCTACCCTTCGACAGGGAGGGACACTGAAGCTTTCTTT. It encodes CASSPYPSTGRDTEAFF.